The rows below give T cell receptor beta chains drawn from one sample of a study of blood T cell repertoires in COVID-19. Produced via immunoSEQ multiplex PCR; TCRdb's table is partial and in-frame only. Here the sample spans approximately 93,000 clones, roughly 79% being singletons. The sample comprised peripheral blood. The origin of the receptors is a woman of 80 years or more with acute or convalescent COVID-19. Each CDR3 is given with its conserved first and last residue. D genes are given only for firm matches. Where a row states a size, it is once, few, many or the class of an expanded clone; other rows omit it.

clone_size d_call j_call v_call cdr3_aa cdr3_nt
NA TRBD1 TRBJ2-5 TRBV19 CASSITGTAETQYF TGTGCCAGTAGTATCACCGGGACAGCGGAGACCCAGTACTTC
NA TRBD1 TRBJ1-6 TRBV11-2 CASSLVGTGDSPLHF TGTGCCAGCAGCTTAGTTGGGACAGGGGATTCACCCCTCCACTTT
NA NA TRBJ2-2 TRBV6-5 CASSTQLGVAGELFF TGTGCCAGCAGTACACAGTTGGGTGTCGCCGGGGAGCTGTTTTTT
NA TRBD1 TRBJ1-6 TRBV28 CASSLGTGAVRRDSPLHF TGTGCCAGCAGTTTGGGGACAGGGGCGGTAAGGAGAGATTCACCCCTCCACTTT
few TRBD1 TRBJ1-5 TRBV20-1 CSASETGTYYSNQPQHF TGCAGTGCTAGTGAGACAGGGACCTATTATAGCAATCAGCCCCAGCATTTT
NA NA TRBJ2-1 TRBV5-1 CASTGGSGNYNEQFF TGCGCCAGTACCGGGGGTAGCGGTAATTACAATGAGCAGTTCTTC
NA NA TRBJ1-5 TRBV28 CASRLENQPQHF TGTGCCAGCAGGTTAGAGAATCAGCCCCAGCATTTT
NA NA TRBJ1-1 TRBV5-4 CASSLLDFPNTEAFF TGTGCCAGCAGCTTGCTAGACTTCCCGAACACTGAAGCTTTCTTT
NA NA TRBJ1-4 TRBV27 CASSFLNEKLFF TGTGCCAGCAGTTTCCTCAATGAAAAACTGTTTTTT
NA NA TRBJ2-4 TRBV19 CASSSTGRNIQYF TGTGCCAGTAGTTCGACAGGGAGGAACATTCAGTACTTC
NA NA TRBJ2-3 TRBV6-2/TRBV6-3 CASSRPGTDTQYF TGTGCCAGCAGCCGCCCGGGCACAGATACGCAGTATTTT
NA TRBD1 TRBJ1-5 TRBV27 CASSPRQGGGSNQPQHF TGTGCCAGCAGTCCCCGACAGGGAGGTGGGAGCAATCAGCCCCAGCATTTT
NA TRBD2 TRBJ2-5 TRBV5-3 CARRQQLAGGEETQYF TGTGCCAGAAGACAACAGTTAGCGGGAGGGGAAGAGACCCAGTACTTC
NA TRBD1 TRBJ1-1 TRBV4-2 CASSQDRGSFMNTEAFF TGTGCCAGCAGCCAAGACAGGGGGAGCTTCATGAACACTGAAGCTTTCTTT
NA NA TRBJ2-5 TRBV11-2 CASSSRGPETQYF TGTGCCAGCAGCTCGCGGGGCCCAGAGACCCAGTACTTC
once NA TRBJ2-1 TRBV7-6 CASSLSLRRGKYEQFF TGTGCCAGCAGCTTAAGTTTACGACGGGGTAAGTATGAGCAGTTCTTC
NA TRBD1 TRBJ1-3 TRBV7-9 CASSIARDSSGNTIYF TGTGCCAGCAGCATAGCCCGGGACAGCTCTGGAAACACCATATATTTT
few NA TRBJ2-5 TRBV7-2 CASSYTGRGLQETQYF TGTGCCAGCAGCTACACGGGTCGCGGACTACAAGAGACCCAGTACTTC
NA TRBD2 TRBJ2-2 TRBV5-4 CASSLKFQSGGNTGELFF TGTGCCAGCAGCTTGAAATTTCAGAGCGGGGGGAACACCGGGGAGCTGTTTTTT
NA NA TRBJ2-7 TRBV5-1 CASSLEPGRSYEQYF TGCGCCAGCAGCTTGGAGCCGGGAAGGTCCTACGAGCAGTACTTC
NA TRBD2 TRBJ2-3 TRBV7-2 CASSTPSGTVTDTQYF TGTGCCAGCAGCACCCCTAGCGGGACCGTCACAGATACGCAGTATTTT
once NA TRBJ1-4 TRBV3-1/TRBV3-2 CASSQESEKLFF TGTGCCAGCAGCCAGGAGAGTGAAAAACTGTTTTTT
NA NA TRBJ1-5 TRBV5-4 CASSLAGSYNQPQHF TGTGCCAGCAGCTTGGCCGGGTCGTACAATCAGCCCCAGCATTTT
NA NA TRBJ1-6 TRBV6-2/TRBV6-3 CASSYDGGLGSPLHF TGTGCCAGCAGTTACGATGGCGGCCTTGGTTCACCCCTCCACTTT
NA TRBD2 TRBJ2-5 TRBV4-2 CASSVLAGLFLCALGETQYF TGTGCCAGCAGCGTGCTAGCGGGGCTTTTTCTCTGCGCCCTGGGAGAGACCCAGTACTTC
few NA TRBJ2-7 TRBV6-1 CASSLSGIGEQYF TGTGCCAGCAGTTTAAGCGGAATTGGCGAGCAGTACTTC
few TRBD2 TRBJ2-7 TRBV3-1/TRBV3-2 CASSLGLAGPYEQYF TGTGCCAGCAGCCTCGGACTAGCCGGTCCCTACGAGCAGTACTTC
NA TRBD2 TRBJ2-5 TRBV7-3 CASSVLAGGIQEIQYF TGTGCCAGCAGCGTGCTAGCGGGAGGGATCCAAGAGATCCAGTACTTC
NA TRBD1 TRBJ2-5 TRBV11-2 CASSFGTGIQETQYF TGTGCCAGCAGCTTCGGGACAGGGATACAAGAGACCCAGTACTTC
NA NA TRBJ2-5 TRBV7-2 CASGSSLRETQYF TGTGCCAGCGGGAGTTCCCTCCGGGAGACCCAGTACTTC
NA TRBD2 TRBJ2-5 TRBV11-1 CASSLEPAGGQETQYF TGTGCCAGCAGCTTAGAACCAGCGGGAGGGCAAGAGACCCAGTACTTC
NA TRBD1 TRBJ1-5 TRBV30 CAWQGQGAAYSNQPQHF TGTGCCTGGCAGGGACAGGGGGCAGCTTATAGCAATCAGCCCCAGCATTTT
few TRBD1 TRBJ2-7 TRBV18 CASSPPGQTYEQYF TGTGCCAGCTCACCCCCGGGACAGACCTACGAGCAGTACTTC
NA TRBD2 TRBJ2-1 TRBV19 CASSLQLAAANEQFF TGTGCCAGTAGTCTTCAACTAGCGGCTGCCAATGAGCAGTTCTTC
few TRBD1 TRBJ2-7 TRBV6-2/TRBV6-3 CASSYQGQGLYEQYF TGTGCCAGCAGTTACCAGGGACAGGGGCTCTACGAGCAGTACTTC
NA NA TRBJ2-7 TRBV9 CASSVGPGRTYEQYF TGTGCCAGCAGCGTAGGGCCAGGCCGTACCTACGAGCAGTACTTC
NA NA TRBJ1-5 TRBV6-2/TRBV6-3 CASSRPQGRENQPQHF TGTGCCAGCAGTCGACCCCAGGGGAGGGAAAATCAGCCCCAGCATTTT
few TRBD1 TRBJ2-1 TRBV6-5 CASGQGNYNEQFF TGTGCCAGCGGACAGGGAAATTACAATGAGCAGTTCTTC
NA TRBD1 TRBJ1-4 TRBV28 CASRPWTGEGEKLFF TGTGCCAGCAGACCTTGGACAGGGGAGGGAGAAAAACTGTTTTTT
NA TRBD1 TRBJ2-1 TRBV12-5 CASGLAGTDYNEQFF TGTGCTAGTGGTTTGGCCGGGACAGACTACAATGAGCAGTTCTTC
NA NA TRBJ1-1 TRBV10-3 CAISSPGGYTEAFF TGTGCCATCAGTAGTCCGGGGGGGTACACTGAAGCTTTCTTT
NA NA TRBJ1-2 TRBV29-1 CSVEGTPYGYTF TGCAGCGTTGAAGGGACACCCTATGGCTACACCTTC
NA NA TRBJ1-2 TRBV28 CASSLSARGYGYTF TGTGCCAGCAGTTTATCGGCCAGGGGCTATGGCTACACCTTC
once TRBD1 TRBJ2-1 TRBV7-3 CASSPGQRAEQFF TGTGCCAGCAGCCCGGGACAGAGGGCTGAGCAGTTCTTC
NA TRBD2 TRBJ2-5 TRBV18 CASSLGLQETQYF TGTGCCAGCTCCCTGGGACTACAAGAGACCCAGTACTTC
NA TRBD1 TRBJ2-2 TRBV29-1 CSAGKLTGGRTGELFF TGCAGCGCCGGAAAATTAACAGGGGGCCGTACCGGGGAGCTGTTTTTT